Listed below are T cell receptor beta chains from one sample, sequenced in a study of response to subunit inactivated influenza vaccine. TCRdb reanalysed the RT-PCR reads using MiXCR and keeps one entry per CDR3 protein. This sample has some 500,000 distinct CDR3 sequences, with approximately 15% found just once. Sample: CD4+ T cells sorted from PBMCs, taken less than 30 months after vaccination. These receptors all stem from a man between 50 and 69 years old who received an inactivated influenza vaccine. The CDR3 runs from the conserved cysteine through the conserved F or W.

CASSPDSTSYEQYF,TRBV5-1
CASSHSGLKYEQYF,TRBV6-5
CASSPTDSWNQPQHF,TRBV6-2/TRBV6-3
CSADLILAGVGDTQYF,TRBV20-1
CASSVEASGRSYNEQFF,TRBV9
CASRARRTEAFF,TRBV6-5
CASVAPGTDTQYF,TRBV6-1
CSVVLGRTEQYF,TRBV29-1
CSARDILTGEVEAFF,TRBV20-1
CASSPGESNYGYTF,TRBV5-1
CASSTTGSNGYTF,TRBV7-9
CASSSGGLVTREQFF,TRBV5-6
CASSVGQGDWEQYF,TRBV9
CSANRENTGELFF,TRBV20-1
CASSQDGTGVGKLFF,TRBV4-2
CASRPSPINYGYTF,TRBV6-2/TRBV6-3
CASSEARQPQHF,TRBV6-1
CSARAPQGSGYEQYF,TRBV20-1
CSAPREGRTDTQYF,TRBV20-1
CASSPPGAGQRGYTF,TRBV12-3/TRBV12-4
CASKPGQSSYEQYF,TRBV2
CASSDDGTHYGYTF,TRBV10-1
CASSPLWVRAEKLFF,TRBV27
CASTSGGTVNTEAFF,TRBV5-1
CSASRETGVYNEQFF,TRBV20-1
CASRQDVNEKLFF,TRBV19
CASSSMGRGGTDTQYF,TRBV11-2
CASSLTIVRVAEQFF,TRBV7-3
CASSFKPPYEQYF,TRBV12-3/TRBV12-4
CAIVSLPGDGYTF,TRBV10-3
CSALPTASYEQYF,TRBV20-1
CAWTLRDRIHGYTF,TRBV30
CASKPGQGATSGANVLTF,TRBV6-1
CSARTAGALGAGELFF,TRBV20-1
CASSPGTITGELFF,TRBV5-6
CSARDRGSYGYTF,TRBV20-1
CASSQGRIATNEKLFF,TRBV18
CAIRGQVKAHGELFF,TRBV10-3
CASRPGGRWETQYF,TRBV6-1
CSALKTISPNTGELFF,TRBV20-1
CASSLGLARSTDTQYF,TRBV7-2
CASSLSLFGYTF,TRBV12-3/TRBV12-4